Presented here are 21 T cell receptor beta chains from one specimen sequenced in a study of T-cell memory formation after mild COVID-19. TCRdb redid the calling of the 5' RACE reads with MiXCR, one entry per CDR3 protein. The sample has about 58,000 distinct CDR3 sequences, 25% to 35% seen once. Sequencing used PBMCs or a T cell subset sorted from them (not recorded which). The receptors here all came from a man younger than 35 who had mild COVID-19 (a few samples of this study predate the infection). Cell type and time point are not known.

The chain joins TRBV20-1 to TRBJ2-7; D may be TRBD1 or TRBD2 (5 bases each). Germline CDR1 DFQATT, CDR2 SNEGSKA (reference sequence). This CDR3 has 12 amino acids. V lost 1 base and J 3 bases, leaving 7 bases between the germline ends. Written as DNA, the CDR3 is TGCAGTGCTAGAGCTGGGGGCTACGAGCAGTACTTC. Protein product: CSARAGGYEQYF.

This clonotype was picked up a small number of times. The rearrangement joins TRBV7-8 to TRBJ2-7, with 10 bases lining up with TRBD2. There are 16 residues in the CDR3. V was clipped by 4 bases and J by 0 bases; unmatched bases: 6. In germline, CDR1 is SGHVS, CDR2 FQNEAQ. CDR3 amino acids: CASSSVGTSDSYEQYV. CDR3 in DNA: TGTGCCAGCAGCTCCGTCGGGACTAGCGACTCCTACGAGCAGTACGTC.

This clonotype was found a few times. The V gene is TRBV7-9, the J gene TRBJ2-1, with D perhaps being TRBD1 or TRBD2 (5 bases each). Germline-derived CDR1 and CDR2 are SEHNR and FQNEAQ (reference sequence). This CDR3 is 16 amino acids long. Trimming pared 1 base from V and 3 bases from J, leaving 13 bases between. The chain's CDR3 is CASSLVAGTVYNEQFF. The CDR3 region has the DNA TGTGCCAGCAGCTTAGTTGCAGGGACGGTCTACAATGAGCAGTTCTTC.

This clonotype has more than one count but fewer than ten. DNA for the CDR3: TGTGCCAGCAGTTTTACGGTCACCGGGGAGCTGTTTTTT. Translated, it gives CASSFTVTGELFF. The chain links TRBV12-3 or TRBV12-4 to TRBJ2-2, with D unresolved. The V end was cut by 3 bases, the J end by 4 bases, with 6 bases between. The CDR3 consists of 13 residues.

This clonotype was detected a few times. This chain connects TRBV6-6 to TRBJ2-2, with D perhaps TRBD2 (6 bases). With 0 bases removed from V and 4 bases from J, the gap between germline ends came to 12 bases. CDR1 and CDR2 (germline): MNHNY, SVGAGI (reference sequence). The length of the CDR3 is 16 residues. CDR3: CASSYSPAGSTGELFF. The CDR3 DNA follows: TGTGCCAGCAGTTACTCGCCAGCCGGGAGCACCGGGGAGCTGTTTTTT.

This rearrangement joins TRBV6-5 to TRBJ1-2; D uncertain. Trimming removed 0 bases from V and 4 bases from J, with 9 bases in between. The germline CDR1 and CDR2 sequences are MNHEY and SVGAGI. The CDR3 sequence is 14 residues long. CDR3 amino acids: CASSYSSNSYGYTF. CDR3 DNA: TGTGCCAGCAGTTACTCGAGTAACAGCTATGGCTACACCTTC.

This clonotype was counted at least ten times. The rearrangement joins TRBV12-3 or TRBV12-4 to TRBJ2-5; a weak D match, TRBD1 (6 bases). CDR3 length: 13 residues. Trimming left V 7 bases short and J 9 bases short, with 18 bases between. The CDR3 DNA sequence: TGTGCCAGCACCCCGACAGCCGCAGGGGCCCAGTACTTC. It codes for CASTPTAAGAQYF.

This clonotype has just a few counts. The rearrangement uses TRBV6-2 or TRBV6-3 and TRBJ1-1; D possibly corresponds to TRBD1 (6 bases). The CDR3 contains 15 residues. The germline V gene has CDR1 MNHEY and CDR2 SVGEGT. V lost 2 bases and J lost 0, with 10 bases in between. CDR3 nucleotide sequence: TGTGCCAGCAGTTACGGGGACACCCTGAACACTGAAGCTTTCTTT. It is translated as CASSYGDTLNTEAFF.

This clonotype was observed a handful of times. The J gene is TRBJ2-4, the V gene TRBV12-3 or TRBV12-4; D gene ambiguous. This CDR3 has 16 residues. V was pared by 3 bases and J by 2 bases, with 14 bases between. CDR3 coding DNA: TGTGCCAGCAGTTTCCGGGCCTCGGGTTCCAAAAACATTCAGTACTTC. Protein sequence: CASSFRASGSKNIQYF.

The chain employs TRBV29-1 and TRBJ2-3; 12 nucleotides match TRBD1. Germline loops: CDR1 SQVTM, CDR2 ANQGSEA. The CDR3 totals 16 residues. V lost 3 bases and J lost 4; bases outside the gene matches: 8. The CDR3 sequence is CSVDGTGGADADTQYF. The CDR3 DNA is TGCAGCGTTGACGGGACAGGGGGCGCTGATGCAGATACGCAGTATTTT.

V and J are TRBV23-1 and TRBJ2-3; TRBD2 aligns across 8 bases. TRBV23-1 is placed among ORFs of uncertain function. V gave up 2 bases and J gave up 2 bases; unmatched junction bases: 6. This CDR3 comprises 16 residues. CDR3: CASSQASGGNTDTQYF. CDR3 DNA: TGCGCCAGCAGTCAAGCGTCGGGGGGGAACACAGATACGCAGTATTTT.

V usage is TRBV4-1 and J usage is TRBJ1-4; D unclear. The germline V gene encodes CDR1 MGHRA and CDR2 YSYEKL. This CDR3 spans 15 amino acids. V dropped 0 bases and J dropped 0 bases, with 5 bases sitting between them. The CDR3 loop is CASSQEASTNEKLFF. The CDR3 DNA sequence: TGCGCCAGCAGCCAAGAGGCATCAACTAATGAAAAACTGTTTTTT.

The gene calls are TRBV12-3 or TRBV12-4 and TRBJ2-7; 7 positions match TRBD1. V lost 3 bases and J lost 2; bases outside the gene matches: 13. The CDR3 is 17 residues long. The CDR3 nucleotides read TGTGCCAGCAGTTTCCCCTCCGACAGGGAAGGGACCTACGAGCAGTACGTC. As protein: CASSFPSDREGTYEQYV.

The J gene is TRBJ2-2, the V gene TRBV12-3 or TRBV12-4, with D possibly being TRBD1 or TRBD2 (5 bases each). The CDR3 runs to 13 residues. V was clipped by 6 bases and J by 4 bases, with 9 bases between them. CDR3 bases: TGTGCCAGCAGCCCGAGGGGCACCGGGGAGCTGTTTTTT. Amino acids: CASSPRGTGELFF.

V usage is TRBV21-1 and J usage is TRBJ2-3; the DNA was not used to check the table's D call, TRBD2. TRBV21-1 is a listed pseudogene. The CDR3 extends over 20 amino acids. CDR3 protein: CASSKANHVTSGGQTDTQYF. The CDR3 DNA reads as TGTGCCAGCAGCAAAGCGAATCATGTGACTAGCGGGGGTCAAACAGATACGCAGTATTTT.

V is TRBV5-1 and J is TRBJ2-7, with 8 positions matching TRBD2. The CDR3 sequence is 15 residues long. J lost 0 bases, V lost 3 bases, and 5 bases had no gene match. Germline V gene lookup returns CDR1 SGHRS and CDR2 YFSETQ. Written as DNA, the CDR3 is TGCGCCAGCAGCTCCCTCGGGGGGGACTCCTACGAGCAGTACTTC. It encodes CASSSLGGDSYEQYF.

This clonotype was counted only a few times. V is TRBV10-3 and J is TRBJ2-5; D is possibly TRBD1 or TRBD2 (5 bases each). From germline, CDR1 is ENHRY and CDR2 SYGVKD. The CDR3 is made up of 12 amino acids. Trimming removed 8 bases at V and 3 bases at J, with 10 bases between. In nucleotides, the CDR3 is TGTGCCATCGGGACGGGGAAAGAGACCCAGTACTTC. This encodes CAIGTGKETQYF.

This chain links TRBV6-2 or TRBV6-3 with TRBJ1-1; the D gene is possibly TRBD1 (5 bases). The ends were cut back, 2 bases at V and 0 bases at J, with 16 bases in the middle. The CDR3 extends over 17 amino acids. Germline V gene sequence: CDR1 MNHEY, CDR2 SVGEGT. The CDR3 region is CASSYPLSIGVNTEAFF. The CDR3 DNA sequence: TGTGCCAGCAGTTACCCCCTCTCAATAGGGGTGAACACTGAAGCTTTCTTT.

The chain links TRBV4-1 to TRBJ1-2; D not certain. Between the trimmed V and J ends, which lost 3 bases and 4 bases, there was a span of 15 bases. The length of the CDR3 is 15 residues. Germline CDR1 is MGHRA and CDR2 is YSYEKL. The CDR3 DNA sequence: TGCGCCAGCAGCCATCTTCTGGACGGTTCCTATGGCTACACCTTC. Translated, it gives CASSHLLDGSYGYTF.

This clonotype was picked up a small number of times. This rearrangement joins TRBV12-3 or TRBV12-4 to TRBJ2-2; 10 bases are shared with TRBD1. CDR3 length: 15 residues. V shed 6 bases, J shed 7 bases, and the junction held 8 bases outside the gene matches. The CDR3 is CASSPRQGADGELFF. CDR3 DNA: TGTGCCAGCAGCCCAAGACAGGGGGCGGACGGGGAGCTGTTTTTT.

The chain couples TRBV12-3 or TRBV12-4 to TRBJ1-1; 7 bases are shared with TRBD1. CDR3 size: 14 residues. After removal of 5 bases from V and 5 bases from J, the junction contained 8 bases not matched to a gene. CDR3 protein: CASSLQGFRTEAFF. The DNA for the CDR3 is TGTGCCAGCAGTCTACAGGGGTTTAGGACTGAAGCTTTCTTT.